The clone carrying this TCR beta chain was seen a few times. The antigen remains undetermined. Between the trimmed V and J ends, which lost 5 bases and 0 bases, there was a span of 11 bases. Germline CDR1 reads MNHNS; CDR2 reads SASEGT. The CDR3 is made up of 15 amino acids. This sample stems from a study of regulatory T cells in long-lasting Graves disease. Findings and limits, study-wide: Persistent disease exhibited a predilection for TRBV28, TRBJ1-2 and TRBJ2-5.

To make TCR beta libraries, researchers used iRepertoire HTBI primers and Arm-PCR of CDR3 regions. TCRdb reprocessed the multiplex PCR reads with MiXCR, giving one entry per CDR3 protein. The sample contains 530,000 or so distinct CDR3 sequences, around 15% of which appear only once. Time point specified: newly diagnosed GD, antithyroid drugs for less than 3 months. PBMCs provided the RNA from which the TCR library was made. Under American Thyroid Association guidelines, Graves' disease was diagnosed. The same sample was also used in a study of T cells in Graves' hyperthyroidism and ophthalmopathy. That paper adds: Any patient presenting with uncontrolled infection, other autoimmune disease, pregnancy or lactation was left out. Ophthalmopathy and stable hyperthyroidism were told apart by a 13 V-J model.

This rearrangement joins TRBV6-1 to TRBJ2-1, with a possible D match to TRBD2 (6 bases). The material was peripheral blood mononuclear cells (PBMCs), obtained at new diagnosis, from a patient treated with antithyroid drugs. The sequence was collected from a man between 18 and 29 years old with Graves disease. DNA of the CDR3: TGTGCCAGCAGTCAGGGACTTCGCTCCTACAATGAGCAGTTCTTC. Translated: CASSQGLRSYNEQFF.